These 2 T cell receptor beta chains originate from one sample sequenced in a study of post-analysis software for immune sequencing data. Overall study findings and caveats: A few TRBV segments (TRBV5-6, TRBV5-1 and TRBV20-1 among them) occurred more frequently in patients than in controls.

Unique molecular identifiers were carried by the TCR beta cDNA libraries. MiXCR, run by TCRdb on the PCR reads, gives a single entry per CDR3 protein. The sample records about 540,000 distinct CDR3 sequences, 34% being singletons. These receptors lack a known antigen. Input material: blood. These receptors all stem from a girl aged 2-17 years with multiple sclerosis.

This clonotype was seen more than once but under ten times. V gene TRBV6-1 combines with J gene TRBJ2-1; D uncertain. Germline values: CDR1 MNHNS, CDR2 SASEGT. Deletions cut 8 bases from V and 9 bases from J, with 17 bases between. This CDR3 has 13 amino acids. This CDR3 is CASAAKSVTEQFF. CDR3 nucleotides: TGTGCCAGCGCTGCTAAGTCAGTGACTGAGCAGTTCTTC.

V usage is TRBV5-1 and J usage is TRBJ2-5; D gene ambiguous. V lost 7 bases, J lost 4 bases, and 5 bases lay in between. Looked up from germline, CDR1 is SGHRS and CDR2 is YFSETQ. The CDR3 spans 10 residues. CDR3: CASAGETQYF. In DNA, the CDR3 is TGCGCCAGCGCCGGAGAGACCCAGTACTTC.